The clone carrying this T cell receptor beta chain was seen repeatedly, ten times or more. Researchers made TCR beta libraries by using iRepertoire HTBI primers and running Arm-PCR on CDR3 regions. TCRdb fed the multiplex PCR reads into MiXCR, producing one record per CDR3 protein. The repertoire holds 600,000 to 650,000 distinct CDR3 sequences, with about 16% as singletons. Time point denoted: newly diagnosed GD, antithyroid drugs for less than 3 months. The authors made the TCR library using RNA they extracted from PBMCs. This sample was taken from a study of regulatory T cells in long-lasting Graves disease. This CDR3 region has 15 residues. Germline V gene lookup returns CDR1 LGHDT and CDR2 YNNKEL (reference sequence). The ends were cut back, 3 bases at V and 0 bases at J, with 8 bases in the middle. This sample also belongs to another study, concerning T cells in Graves' hyperthyroidism and ophthalmopathy. That source notes: Among clonotypes expanded in thyroid above 0.001, most were also found in blood.

This chain connects TRBV3-1 to TRBJ1-4, with D hard to call. The receptor comes from a young woman with Graves disease. Sequencing used peripheral blood mononuclear cells (PBMCs), obtained at new diagnosis, from a patient treated with antithyroid drugs. CDR3 sequence (DNA): TGTGCCAGCAGCCACGGCAGCTCAACTAATGAAAAACTGTTTTTT. Its protein product is CASSHGSSTNEKLFF.